This T cell receptor (beta chain) was observed in a study of cytomegalovirus exposure and HLA in healthy donors. Remarks on this clone: Its antigen remains unidentified.

Primers for the PCR totalled 60 Vbeta and 13 Jbeta. Sequencing used immunoSEQ multiplex PCR; TCRdb keeps in-frame clones, though not all of them. The sample yields more than 150,000 clones, approximately 73% seen once. This CDR3 is 18 amino acids long. Germline V gene sequence: CDR1 SNHLY, CDR2 FYNNEI. Trimming shortened V by 3 bases and J by 0 bases, and 18 bases separated the two germline ends. Study-wide results and caveats: One variant, a missense change in DCLRE1C, was linked in a later analysis to TCR beta V- and J-gene trimming. TCR beta chains associated with HLA were, in a later analysis, more clonally expanded than equally common others.

Source material: PBMCs. This TCR derives from a woman aged 25 to 39 in good health and CMV-seropositive. This chain joins TRBV2 and TRBJ1-5, with D unresolved. This CDR3 is CASSDPGWGIYSNQPQHF. CDR3 DNA sequence: TGTGCCAGCAGTGATCCGGGGTGGGGAATATATAGCAATCAGCCCCAGCATTTT.